Given below is one T cell receptor beta chain in context. Its antigen remains unidentified. Clinical symptoms, serum thyroxine and TRAb, thyroid ultrasound and orbital computed tomography together formed the diagnostic basis. This specimen comes from a study of T cells in Graves' hyperthyroidism and ophthalmopathy. Whole-study results and caveats: Also found in blood were most expanded thyroid clonotypes above 0.001. The model anticipated ophthalmopathy a median about six months pre-onset.

TCR beta CDR3 regions were amplified from RNA. During a first-round RT-PCR of the TCR CDR3, the HTBI primer set was used. TCRdb reprocessed the multiplex PCR reads via MiXCR and lists one record per CDR3 protein. This table has hundreds of thousands of distinct CDR3 sequences, 40% to 55% appearing once. Material: peripheral blood or thyroid tissue (not recorded which). This receptor was taken from an adult man with Graves' disease, either hyperthyroidism or ophthalmopathy (not recorded which).

The CDR3 nucleotides read TGTGCCAGCAGTTGGGCCGCATCGGGAAAACTGTTTTTT. Protein sequence: CASSWAASGKLFF. V gene TRBV2 combines with J gene TRBJ1-4; no definite D call. The CDR3 covers 13 residues. V was cut by 5 bases and J by 10 bases, with 14 bases left in between. Germline V gene data show CDR1 as SNHLY and CDR2 as FYNNEI.